These 9 T cell receptor beta chains were all obtained from the same sample, sequenced in a study of blood T cell repertoires in COVID-19. Here immunoSEQ multiplex PCR was the method, and the copy in TCRdb shows in-frame clones only, minus some. The sample lists 200,000 to 250,000 clones, just over 85% occurring once. Sequencing input: PBMCs or T cells enriched from blood (not recorded which). These receptor sequences come from a woman aged 40 to 49 with acute COVID-19.

This chain links TRBV27 with TRBJ1-1, with 8 bases identical to TRBD1. The CDR3 spans 13 residues. With V trimmed by 3 bases and J by 8 bases, 5 bases remained unmatched. The V gene's germline CDR1 is MNHEY and CDR2 SMNVEV (reference sequence). This CDR3 reads CASSLRTGLEAFF. The DNA of the CDR3 is TGTGCCAGCAGTTTGAGGACAGGGCTAGAAGCTTTCTTT.

The chain has TRBV28 and TRBJ2-1, with D tentatively TRBD1 (6 bases). Looked up from germline, CDR1 is MDHEN and CDR2 is SYDVKM. This CDR3 spans 15 amino acids. Trimming shortened V by 6 bases and J by 0 bases, and 12 bases separated the two germline ends. CDR3 DNA: TGTGCCAGCAGATGGACAGCTAGCTCCTACAATGAGCAGTTCTTC. Protein sequence: CASRWTASSYNEQFF.

The rearrangement links TRBV4-1 to TRBJ2-7, with TRBD2 identical over 7 bases. The trim removed 5 bases at V and 7 bases at J, leaving 11 bases unmatched. CDR1 is MGHRA and CDR2 is YSYEKL in the germline V gene. The CDR3 is 14 residues long. The CDR3: CASSERGTTLEQYV. The CDR3 nucleotides are TGCGCCAGCAGCGAAAGAGGGACTACACTAGAGCAGTACGTC.

The chain recombines TRBV9 with TRBJ1-5; 7 bases match TRBD1. The V gene end was trimmed by 4 bases and the J gene end by 4 bases; junction bases not matched to a gene: 5. CDR3 length equals 14 residues. The germline V gene has CDR1 SGDLS and CDR2 YYNGEE. The CDR3 bases are TGTGCCAGCAGCCCCGAGGACAGGAATCAGCCCCAGCATTTT. Its translation: CASSPEDRNQPQHF.

The chain employs TRBV9 and TRBJ2-3, with D tentatively TRBD2 (5 bases). The CDR3 sequence is 14 residues long. The ends were cut back, 2 bases at V and 6 bases at J, with 13 bases in the middle. The germline gives CDR1 SGDLS, CDR2 YYNGEE. The CDR3 here is CASSVSDPGDTQYF. CDR3 nucleotide sequence: TGTGCCAGCAGCGTTAGCGACCCAGGCGATACGCAGTATTTT.

The chain couples TRBV10-3 to TRBJ1-2, with 9 positions matching TRBD1. Germline-derived CDR1 and CDR2 are ENHRY and SYGVKD. This CDR3 region has 12 residues. The V and J ends lost 5 bases and 6 bases, in that order; junction bases with no gene match: 1. The CDR3 sequence is CAISRTGDGYTF. The DNA of the CDR3 is TGTGCCATCAGTAGGACAGGGGATGGCTACACCTTC.

The chain has TRBV29-1 and TRBJ2-3; TRBD2 is a possible D gene (6 bases). The length of the CDR3 is 16 residues. Between the trimmed V and J ends, which lost 4 bases and 3 bases, there was a span of 20 bases. The germline CDR1 and CDR2 sequences are SQVTM and ANQGSEA. The CDR3 DNA reads as TGCAGCGTTGGTAGGGCCGGGAGACACCCTACAGATACGCAGTATTTT. Translated: CSVGRAGRHPTDTQYF.

The chain uses TRBV3-1 (or the pseudogene TRBV3-2) and TRBJ1-2; D is possibly TRBD1 (5 bases). CDR1 and CDR2 (germline): LGHDT, YNNKEL (reference sequence). The V end was cut by 4 bases, the J end by 5 bases, with 14 bases between. This CDR3 spans 14 amino acids. CDR3 in DNA: TGTGCCAGCAGCCGGGGGGGGTTTCGTTATGGCTACACCTTC. It codes for CASSRGGFRYGYTF.

This sequence joins TRBV18 and TRBJ1-1; a possible D gene is TRBD1 (5 bases). The V gene's germline CDR1 is KGHSH and CDR2 LQKENI. Trimming took off 4 bases at V and 6 bases at J, with 15 bases between the two ends. The CDR3 has 14 amino acids. This CDR3 reads CASSHRGLSPEAFF. The CDR3 bases are TGTGCCAGCTCACATAGGGGCCTTAGCCCTGAAGCTTTCTTT.